The clone carrying this T cell receptor beta chain was observed a few times. The antigen is not known. The germline CDR1 and CDR2 sequences are ENHRY and SYGVKD. Trimming cost V 3 bases and J 1 base, with 13 bases left between them. The CDR3 spans 15 residues. The sample originates from a study of identical twins' blood T cells. Six healthy women, forming three identical twin pairs, donated samples. TCRdb reanalysed the 5' RACE reads using MiXCR and keeps one entry per CDR3 protein. The table lists 350,000 to 450,000 distinct CDR3 sequences, more than 25% of them singletons, with roughly 5.5% in the top ten. Broader study findings: Shared CDR3 clonotype counts between two donors mainly tracked the product of their cloneset sizes, twins included.

This chain connects TRBV10-3 to TRBJ2-7, with D tentatively TRBD1 (6 bases). Material: PBMCs. The TCR originated in a woman aged 18-49 years in good health. The CDR3 DNA sequence: TGTGCCATCAGTGAAATGGGGGCATCTTCCTACGAGCAGTACTTC. It codes for CAISEMGASSYEQYF.